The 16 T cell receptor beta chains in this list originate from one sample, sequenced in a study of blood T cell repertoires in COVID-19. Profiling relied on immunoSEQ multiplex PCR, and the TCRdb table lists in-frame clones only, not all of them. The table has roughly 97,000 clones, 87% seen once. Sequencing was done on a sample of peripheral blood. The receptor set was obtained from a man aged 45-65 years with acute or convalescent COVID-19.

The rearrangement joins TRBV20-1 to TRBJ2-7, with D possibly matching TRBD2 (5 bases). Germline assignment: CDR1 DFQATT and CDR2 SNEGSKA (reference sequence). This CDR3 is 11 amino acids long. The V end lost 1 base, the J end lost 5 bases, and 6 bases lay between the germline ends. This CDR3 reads CSARGTDEQYF. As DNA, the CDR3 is TGCAGTGCTAGAGGGACTGACGAGCAGTACTTC.

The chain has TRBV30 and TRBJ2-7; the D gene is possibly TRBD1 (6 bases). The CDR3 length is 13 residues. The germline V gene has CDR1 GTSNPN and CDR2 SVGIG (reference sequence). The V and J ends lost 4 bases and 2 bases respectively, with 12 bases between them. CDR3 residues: CAWTRDRTYEQYF. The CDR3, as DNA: TGTGCCTGGACGAGAGACAGGACCTACGAGCAGTACTTC.

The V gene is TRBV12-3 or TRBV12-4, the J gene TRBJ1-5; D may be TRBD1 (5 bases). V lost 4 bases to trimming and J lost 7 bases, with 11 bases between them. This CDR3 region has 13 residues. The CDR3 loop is CASSSREGQPQHF. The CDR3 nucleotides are TGTGCCAGCAGTTCCAGGGAAGGCCAGCCCCAGCATTTT.

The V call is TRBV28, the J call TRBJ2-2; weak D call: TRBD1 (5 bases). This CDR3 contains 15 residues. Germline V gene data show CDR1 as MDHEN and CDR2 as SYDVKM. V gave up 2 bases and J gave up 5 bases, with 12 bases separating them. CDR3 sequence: CASSLRTQVTGELFF. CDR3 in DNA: TGTGCCAGCAGTTTACGTACACAGGTAACCGGGGAGCTGTTTTTT.

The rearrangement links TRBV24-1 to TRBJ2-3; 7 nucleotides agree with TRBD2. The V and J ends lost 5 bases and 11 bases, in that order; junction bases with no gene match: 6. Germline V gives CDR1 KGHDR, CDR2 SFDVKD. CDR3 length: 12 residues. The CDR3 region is CATSVSGVRQYF. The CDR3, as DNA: TGTGCCACCAGTGTCAGCGGGGTCCGGCAGTATTTT.

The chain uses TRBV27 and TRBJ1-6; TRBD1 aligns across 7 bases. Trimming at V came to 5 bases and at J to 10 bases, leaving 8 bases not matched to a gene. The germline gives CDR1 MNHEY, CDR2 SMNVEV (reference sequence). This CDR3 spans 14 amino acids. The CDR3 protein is CASSHEGARSPLHF. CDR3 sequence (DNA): TGTGCCAGCAGTCACGAGGGGGCAAGGTCACCCCTCCACTTT.

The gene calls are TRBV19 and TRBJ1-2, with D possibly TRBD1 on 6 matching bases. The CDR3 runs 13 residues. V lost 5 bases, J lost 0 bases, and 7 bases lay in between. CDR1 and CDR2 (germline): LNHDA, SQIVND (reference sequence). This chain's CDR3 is CASSRTANYGYTF. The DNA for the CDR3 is TGTGCCAGTAGTCGGACAGCTAACTATGGCTACACCTTC.

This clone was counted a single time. CDR3 sequence (DNA): TGTGCCACCCGGGATTACACCACAGATACGCAGTATTTT. It translates to CATRDYTTDTQYF. The chain joins TRBV11-2 to TRBJ2-3; perhaps TRBD2 as D (5 bases). Between the trimmed V and J ends, which lost 10 bases and 2 bases, there was a span of 13 bases. Germline CDR1 SGHAT, CDR2 FQNNGV. This CDR3 has 13 amino acids.

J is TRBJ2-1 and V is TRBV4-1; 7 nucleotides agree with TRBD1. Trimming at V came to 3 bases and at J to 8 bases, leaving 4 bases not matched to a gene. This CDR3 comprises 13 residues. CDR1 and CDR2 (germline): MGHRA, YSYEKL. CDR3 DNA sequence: TGCGCCAGCAGCCACCCCACAGGGGATGAGCAGTTCTTC. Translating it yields CASSHPTGDEQFF.

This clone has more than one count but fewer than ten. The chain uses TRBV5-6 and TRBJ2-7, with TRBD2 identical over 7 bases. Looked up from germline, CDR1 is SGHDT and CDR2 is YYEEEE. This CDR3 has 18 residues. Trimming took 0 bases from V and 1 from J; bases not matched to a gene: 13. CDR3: CASSLAGRGFGLSYEQYF. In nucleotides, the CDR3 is TGTGCCAGCAGCTTGGCGGGGAGGGGCTTCGGGTTATCCTACGAGCAGTACTTC.

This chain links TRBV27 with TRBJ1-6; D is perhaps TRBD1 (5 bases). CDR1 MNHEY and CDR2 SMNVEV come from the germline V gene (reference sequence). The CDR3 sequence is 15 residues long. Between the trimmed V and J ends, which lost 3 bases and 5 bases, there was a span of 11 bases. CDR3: CASSFSDSNNSPLHF. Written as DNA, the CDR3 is TGTGCCAGCAGTTTCAGTGACAGTAATAATTCACCCCTCCACTTT.

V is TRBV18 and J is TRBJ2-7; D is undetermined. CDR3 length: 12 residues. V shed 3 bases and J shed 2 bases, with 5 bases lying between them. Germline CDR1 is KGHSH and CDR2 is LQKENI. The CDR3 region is CASSPDTYEQYF. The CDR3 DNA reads TGTGCCAGCTCACCCGACACCTACGAGCAGTACTTC. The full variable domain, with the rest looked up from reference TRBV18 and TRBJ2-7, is NAGVMQNPRHLVRRRGQEARLRCSPMKGHSHVYWYRQLPEEGLKFMVYLQKENIIDESGMPKERFSAEFPKEGPSILRIQQVVRGDSAAYFCASSPDTYEQYFGPGTRLTVT.

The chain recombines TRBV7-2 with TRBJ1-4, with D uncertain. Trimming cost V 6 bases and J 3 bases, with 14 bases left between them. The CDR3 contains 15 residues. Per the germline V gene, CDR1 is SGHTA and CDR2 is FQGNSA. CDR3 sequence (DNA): TGTGCCAGCAGTCCGGACGGAGGGTCTAATGAAAAACTGTTTTTT. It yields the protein CASSPDGGSNEKLFF.

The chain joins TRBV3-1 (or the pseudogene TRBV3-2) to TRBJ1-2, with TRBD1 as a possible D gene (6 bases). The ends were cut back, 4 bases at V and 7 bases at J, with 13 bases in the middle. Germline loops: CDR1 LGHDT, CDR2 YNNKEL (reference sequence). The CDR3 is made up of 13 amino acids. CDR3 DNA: TGTGCCAGCAGCCGCGGCAGGGGCACTGGCTACACCTTC. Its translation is CASSRGRGTGYTF.

CDR3 in DNA: TGTGCCACCAGTGAGGGGACAGGGGATAACACTGAAGCTTTCTTT. Residues: CATSEGTGDNTEAFF. The chain couples TRBV24-1 to TRBJ1-1; TRBD1 aligns across 10 bases. The CDR3 has 15 residues. V was pared by 4 bases and J by 2 bases, with 3 bases of the junction left unmatched. In germline, CDR1 is KGHDR, CDR2 SFDVKD.

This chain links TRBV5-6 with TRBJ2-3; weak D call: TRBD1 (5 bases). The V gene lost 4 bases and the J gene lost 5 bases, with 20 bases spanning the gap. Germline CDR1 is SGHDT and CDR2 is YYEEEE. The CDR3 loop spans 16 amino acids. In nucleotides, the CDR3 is TGTGCCAGCAGCAATCCGGGCTCATCGCAGGGAGATACGCAGTATTTT. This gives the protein CASSNPGSSQGDTQYF.